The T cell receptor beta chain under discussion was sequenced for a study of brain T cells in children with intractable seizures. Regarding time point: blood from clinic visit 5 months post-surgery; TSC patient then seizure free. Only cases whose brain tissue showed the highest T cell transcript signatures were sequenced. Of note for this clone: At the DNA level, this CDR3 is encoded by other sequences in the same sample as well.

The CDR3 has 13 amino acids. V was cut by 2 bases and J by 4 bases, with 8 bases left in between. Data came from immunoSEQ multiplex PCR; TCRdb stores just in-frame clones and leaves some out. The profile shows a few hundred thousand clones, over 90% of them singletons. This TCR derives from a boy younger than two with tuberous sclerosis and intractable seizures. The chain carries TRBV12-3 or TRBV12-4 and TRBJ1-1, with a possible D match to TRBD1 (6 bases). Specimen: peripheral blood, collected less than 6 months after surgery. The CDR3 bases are TGTGCCAGCAGTTTACAGGGGCCCACTGAAGCTTTCTTT. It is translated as CASSLQGPTEAFF.